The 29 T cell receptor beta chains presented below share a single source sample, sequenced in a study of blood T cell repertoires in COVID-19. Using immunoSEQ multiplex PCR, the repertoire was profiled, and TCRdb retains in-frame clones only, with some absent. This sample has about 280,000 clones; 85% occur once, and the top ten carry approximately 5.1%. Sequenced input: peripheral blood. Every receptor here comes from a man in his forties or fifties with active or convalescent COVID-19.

The DNA of the CDR3 is TGTGCCAGCAGATCCGACAGGGGAGGCAATCAGCCCCAGCATTTT. Protein sequence: CASRSDRGGNQPQHF. The genes are TRBV2 and TRBJ1-5; TRBD1 aligns across 8 bases. The V gene end was trimmed by 6 bases and the J gene end by 2 bases; junction bases not matched to a gene: 6. There are 15 residues in the CDR3. Germline V CDR1 and CDR2: SNHLY, FYNNEI. The full variable domain, its missing parts supplied by reference TRBV2 and TRBJ1-5, is EPEVTQTPSHQVTQMGQEVILRCVPISNHLYFYWYRQILGQKVEFLVSFYNNEISEKSEIFDDQFSVERPDGSNFTLKIRSTKLEDSAMYFCASRSDRGGNQPQHFGDGTRLSIL.

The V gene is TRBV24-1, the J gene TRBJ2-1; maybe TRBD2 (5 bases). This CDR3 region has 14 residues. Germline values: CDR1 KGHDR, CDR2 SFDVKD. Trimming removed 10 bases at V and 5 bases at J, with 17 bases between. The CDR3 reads CATAKIGVNNEQFF. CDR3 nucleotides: TGTGCCACAGCCAAAATCGGGGTGAACAATGAGCAGTTCTTC.

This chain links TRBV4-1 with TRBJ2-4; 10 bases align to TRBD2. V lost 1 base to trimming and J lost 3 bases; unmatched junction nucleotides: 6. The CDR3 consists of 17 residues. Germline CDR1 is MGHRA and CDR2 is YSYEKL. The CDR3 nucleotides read TGCGCCAGCAGCCAAGCCCTAGCGGGAGTGAGCAAAAACATTCAGTACTTC. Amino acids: CASSQALAGVSKNIQYF.

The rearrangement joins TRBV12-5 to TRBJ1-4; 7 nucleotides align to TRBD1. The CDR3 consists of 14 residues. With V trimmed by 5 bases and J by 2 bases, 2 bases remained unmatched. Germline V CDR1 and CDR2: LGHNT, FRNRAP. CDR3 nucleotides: TGTGCTAGTGGTCAGGGGGGCACTAATGAAAAACTGTTTTTT. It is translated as CASGQGGTNEKLFF.

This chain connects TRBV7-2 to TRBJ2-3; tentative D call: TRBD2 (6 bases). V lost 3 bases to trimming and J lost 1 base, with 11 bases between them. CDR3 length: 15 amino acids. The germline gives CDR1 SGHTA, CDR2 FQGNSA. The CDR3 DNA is TGTGCCAGCAGCTTCTCTAGCGATGGCACAGATACGCAGTATTTT. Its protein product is CASSFSSDGTDTQYF.

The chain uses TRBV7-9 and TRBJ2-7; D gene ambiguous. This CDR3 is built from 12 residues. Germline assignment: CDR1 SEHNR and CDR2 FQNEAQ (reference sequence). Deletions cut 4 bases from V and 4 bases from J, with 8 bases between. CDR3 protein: CASSSVQYEQYF. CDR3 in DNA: TGTGCCAGCAGCTCAGTCCAGTACGAGCAGTACTTC.

The CDR3 coding sequence is TGTGCCAGCAGCTTAACGGGGTTGGACACTGAAGCTTTCTTT. Translation: CASSLTGLDTEAFF. The chain links TRBV7-2 to TRBJ1-1; D is uncertain. Germline CDR1 and CDR2: SGHTA and FQGNSA. V shed 2 bases and J shed 3 bases, with 10 bases lying between them. The CDR3 contains 14 residues.

The CDR3: CASSEYRGQTEAFF. CDR3 DNA sequence: TGCGCCAGCAGTGAGTACAGGGGGCAGACTGAAGCTTTCTTT. This chain connects TRBV10-2 to TRBJ1-1; the match to TRBD1 covers 9 bases. The V and J ends lost 1 base and 5 bases, in that order; junction bases with no gene match: 2. CDR3 size: 14 residues. The germline V gene has CDR1 WSHSY and CDR2 SAAADI.

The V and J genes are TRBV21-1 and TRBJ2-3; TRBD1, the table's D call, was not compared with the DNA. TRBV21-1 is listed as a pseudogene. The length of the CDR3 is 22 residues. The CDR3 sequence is CASSKAPTTRQPSVFCTDTQYF. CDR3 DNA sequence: TGTGCCAGCAGCAAAGCCCCTACGACCCGACAGCCGTCTGTCTTTTGCACAGATACGCAGTATTTT.

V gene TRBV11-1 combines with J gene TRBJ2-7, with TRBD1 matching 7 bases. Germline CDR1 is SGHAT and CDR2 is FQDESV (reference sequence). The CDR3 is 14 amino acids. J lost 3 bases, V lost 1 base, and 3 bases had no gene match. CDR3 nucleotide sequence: TGTGCCAGCAGCTTAGGGCCAGGGGGCTACGAGCAGTACTTC. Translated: CASSLGPGGYEQYF.

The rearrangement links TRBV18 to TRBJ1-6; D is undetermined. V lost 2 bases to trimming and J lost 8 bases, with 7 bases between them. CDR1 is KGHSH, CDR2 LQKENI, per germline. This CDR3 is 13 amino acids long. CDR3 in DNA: TGTGCCAGCTCACCAGACAAGTATTCACCCCTCCACTTT. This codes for CASSPDKYSPLHF.

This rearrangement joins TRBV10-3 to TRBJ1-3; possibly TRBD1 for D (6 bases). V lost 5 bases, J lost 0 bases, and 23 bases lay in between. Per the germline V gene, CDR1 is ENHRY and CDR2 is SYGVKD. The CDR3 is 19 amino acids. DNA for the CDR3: TGTGCCATCAGTAAAGGTGGCGGGGGCAGACATAGCTCTGGAAACACCATATATTTT. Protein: CAISKGGGGRHSSGNTIYF.

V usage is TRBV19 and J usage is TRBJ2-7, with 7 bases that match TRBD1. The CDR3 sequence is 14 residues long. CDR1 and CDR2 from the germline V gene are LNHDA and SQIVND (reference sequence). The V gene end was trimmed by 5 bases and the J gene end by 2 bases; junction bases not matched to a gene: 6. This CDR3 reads CASSDQGETYEQYF. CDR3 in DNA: TGTGCCAGTAGTGACCAGGGGGAGACCTACGAGCAGTACTTC.

The CDR3 coding sequence is TGTGCCAGCAGCTTCGACAGAGGAGAGACCCAGTACTTC. Residues: CASSFDRGETQYF. The rearrangement joins TRBV7-7 to TRBJ2-5; D possibly corresponds to TRBD1 (5 bases). Germline V lookup: CDR1 SSHAT, CDR2 FNYEAQ (reference sequence). V dropped 3 bases and J dropped 4 bases, with 9 bases sitting between them. This CDR3 has 13 residues.

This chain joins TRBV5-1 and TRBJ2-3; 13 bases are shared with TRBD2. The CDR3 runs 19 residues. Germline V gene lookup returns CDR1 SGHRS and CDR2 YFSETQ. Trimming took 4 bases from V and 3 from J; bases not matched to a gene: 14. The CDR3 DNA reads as TGCGCCAGCAGCCCACCCGGGACTAGCGGGATCGGGAGGACAGATACGCAGTATTTT. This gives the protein CASSPPGTSGIGRTDTQYF.

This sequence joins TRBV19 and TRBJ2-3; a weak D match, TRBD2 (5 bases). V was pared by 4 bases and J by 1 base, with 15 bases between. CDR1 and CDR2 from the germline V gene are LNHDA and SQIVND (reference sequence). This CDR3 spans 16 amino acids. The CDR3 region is CASSTLPGSRTDTQYF. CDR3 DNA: TGTGCCAGTAGTACCCTTCCGGGATCACGCACAGATACGCAGTATTTT.

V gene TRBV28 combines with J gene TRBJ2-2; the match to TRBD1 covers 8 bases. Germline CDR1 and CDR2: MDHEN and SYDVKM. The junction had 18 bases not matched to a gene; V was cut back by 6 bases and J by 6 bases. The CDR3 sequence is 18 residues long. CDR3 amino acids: CASRSGTGNSGDAGELFF. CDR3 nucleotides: TGTGCCAGCAGGTCCGGGACAGGAAACAGTGGGGACGCCGGGGAGCTGTTTTTT.

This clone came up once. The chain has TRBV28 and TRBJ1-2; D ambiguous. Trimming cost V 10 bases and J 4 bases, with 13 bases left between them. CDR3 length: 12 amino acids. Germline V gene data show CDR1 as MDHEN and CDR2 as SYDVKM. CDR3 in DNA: TGTGCCATCCAAGGGAGCTCCTATGGCTACACCTTC. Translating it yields CAIQGSSYGYTF.

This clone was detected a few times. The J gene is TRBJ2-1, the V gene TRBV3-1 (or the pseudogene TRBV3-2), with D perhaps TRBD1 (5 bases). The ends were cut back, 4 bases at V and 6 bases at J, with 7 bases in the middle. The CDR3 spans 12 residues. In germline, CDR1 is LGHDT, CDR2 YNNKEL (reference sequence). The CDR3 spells CASSPGSNEQFF. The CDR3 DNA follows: TGTGCCAGCAGCCCAGGGTCCAATGAGCAGTTCTTC.

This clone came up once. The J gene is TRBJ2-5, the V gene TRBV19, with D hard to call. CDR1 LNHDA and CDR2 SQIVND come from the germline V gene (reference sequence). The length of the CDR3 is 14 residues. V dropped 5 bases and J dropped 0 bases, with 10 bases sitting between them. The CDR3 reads CASSLDWDQETQYF. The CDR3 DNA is TGTGCCAGTAGTCTCGACTGGGACCAAGAGACCCAGTACTTC. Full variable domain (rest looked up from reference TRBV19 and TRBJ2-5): DGGITQSPKYLFRKEGQNVTLSCEQNLNHDAMYWYRQDPGQGLRLIYYSQIVNDFQKGDIAEGYSVSREKKESFPLTVTSAQKNPTAFYLCASSLDWDQETQYFGPGTRLLVL.

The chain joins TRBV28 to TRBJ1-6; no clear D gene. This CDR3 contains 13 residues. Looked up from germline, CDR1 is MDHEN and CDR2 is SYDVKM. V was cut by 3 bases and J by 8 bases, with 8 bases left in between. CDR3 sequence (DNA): TGTGCCAGCAGTTTGCCCGGGTATTCACCCCTCCACTTT. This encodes CASSLPGYSPLHF.

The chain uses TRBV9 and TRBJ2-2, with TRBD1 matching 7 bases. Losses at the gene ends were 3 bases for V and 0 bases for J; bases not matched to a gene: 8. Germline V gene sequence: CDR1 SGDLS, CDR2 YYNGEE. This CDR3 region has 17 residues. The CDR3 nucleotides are TGTGCCAGCAGCGCCCCGGGGACAGTAGCGAACACCGGGGAGCTGTTTTTT. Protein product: CASSAPGTVANTGELFF.

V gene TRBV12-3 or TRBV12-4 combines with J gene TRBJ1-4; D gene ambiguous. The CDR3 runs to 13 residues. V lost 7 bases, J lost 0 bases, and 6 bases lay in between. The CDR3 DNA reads TGTGCCAGCACTGCGACAACTAATGAAAAACTGTTTTTT. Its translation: CASTATTNEKLFF.

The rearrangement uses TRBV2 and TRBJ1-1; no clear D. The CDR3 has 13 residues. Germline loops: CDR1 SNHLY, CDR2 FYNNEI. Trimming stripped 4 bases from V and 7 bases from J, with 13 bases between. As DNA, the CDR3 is TGTGCCAGCAGTGTTGTTACGGTGATTGAAGCTTTCTTT. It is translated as CASSVVTVIEAFF.

Here the CDR3 DNA reads TGTGCCAGCGGGGTAGCGGGAGATTCAGAGCAGTACTTC. Its translation: CASGVAGDSEQYF. The chain links TRBV9 to TRBJ2-7, with TRBD2 matching over 9 bases. The CDR3 is 13 residues long. V shed 7 bases, J shed 7 bases, and the junction held 9 bases outside the gene matches. CDR1 is SGDLS and CDR2 is YYNGEE in the germline V gene. The variable domain in full, with the rest retrieved from reference TRBV9 and TRBJ2-7, is DSGVTQTPKHLITATGQRVTLRCSPRSGDLSVYWYQQSLDQGLQFLIQYYNGEERAKGNILERFSAQQFPDLHSELNLSSLELGDSALYFCASGVAGDSEQYFGPGTRLTVT.

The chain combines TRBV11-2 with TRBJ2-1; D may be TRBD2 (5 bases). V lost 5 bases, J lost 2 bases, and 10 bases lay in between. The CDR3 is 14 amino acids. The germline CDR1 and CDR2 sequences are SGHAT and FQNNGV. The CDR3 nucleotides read TGTGCCAGCAGCCAACTAGGACCCTACAATGAGCAGTTCTTC. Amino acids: CASSQLGPYNEQFF.

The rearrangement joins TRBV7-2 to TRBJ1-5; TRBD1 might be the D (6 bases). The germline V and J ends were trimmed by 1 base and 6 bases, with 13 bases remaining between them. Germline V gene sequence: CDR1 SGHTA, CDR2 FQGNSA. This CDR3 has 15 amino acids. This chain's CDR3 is CASSLDTGKGQPQHF. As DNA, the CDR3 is TGTGCCAGCAGCTTAGACACAGGGAAGGGTCAGCCCCAGCATTTT.

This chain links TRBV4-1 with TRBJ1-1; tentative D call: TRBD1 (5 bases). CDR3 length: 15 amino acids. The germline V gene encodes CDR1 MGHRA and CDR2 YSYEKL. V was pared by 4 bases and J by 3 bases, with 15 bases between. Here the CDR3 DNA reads TGCGCCAGCAGCCTCCGTAGAGGCAGGGACACTGAAGCTTTCTTT. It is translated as CASSLRRGRDTEAFF.

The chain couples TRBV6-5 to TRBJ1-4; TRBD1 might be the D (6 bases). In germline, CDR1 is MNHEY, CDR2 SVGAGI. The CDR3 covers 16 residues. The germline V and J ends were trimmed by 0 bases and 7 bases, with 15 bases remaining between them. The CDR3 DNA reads TGTGCCAGCAGTTACTCAAACAGGGCTAGCGGTGAAAAACTGTTTTTT. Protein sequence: CASSYSNRASGEKLFF.